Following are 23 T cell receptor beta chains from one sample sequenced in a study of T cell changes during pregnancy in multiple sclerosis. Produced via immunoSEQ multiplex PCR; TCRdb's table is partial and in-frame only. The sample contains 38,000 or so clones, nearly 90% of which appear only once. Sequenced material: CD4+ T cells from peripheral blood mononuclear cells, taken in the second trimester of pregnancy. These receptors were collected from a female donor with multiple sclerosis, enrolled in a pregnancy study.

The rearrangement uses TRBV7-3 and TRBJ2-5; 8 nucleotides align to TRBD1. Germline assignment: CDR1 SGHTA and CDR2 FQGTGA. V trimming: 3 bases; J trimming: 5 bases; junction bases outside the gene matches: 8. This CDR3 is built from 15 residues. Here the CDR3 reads CASSLTGAGIETQYF. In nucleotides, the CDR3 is TGTGCCAGCAGCTTGACAGGGGCAGGTATCGAGACCCAGTACTTC. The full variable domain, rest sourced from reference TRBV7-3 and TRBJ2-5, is GAGVSQTPSNKVTEKGKYVELRCDPISGHTALYWYRQSLGQGPEFLIYFQGTGAADDSGLPNDRFFAVRPEGSVSTLKIQRTERGDSAVYLCASSLTGAGIETQYFGPGTRLLVL.

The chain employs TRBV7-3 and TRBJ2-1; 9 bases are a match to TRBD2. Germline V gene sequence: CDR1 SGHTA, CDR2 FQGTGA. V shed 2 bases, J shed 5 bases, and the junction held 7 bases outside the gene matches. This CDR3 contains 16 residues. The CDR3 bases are TGTGCCAGCAGCTTAGGTCCCGCGGGAGGGGACAATGAGCAGTTCTTC. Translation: CASSLGPAGGDNEQFF.

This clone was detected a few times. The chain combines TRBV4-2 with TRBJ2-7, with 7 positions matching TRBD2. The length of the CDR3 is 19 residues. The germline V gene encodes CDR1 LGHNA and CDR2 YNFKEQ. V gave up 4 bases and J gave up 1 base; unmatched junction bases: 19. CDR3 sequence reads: CASSRGISSGGVGSYEQYF. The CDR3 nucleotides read TGTGCCAGCAGCCGGGGCATCTCTAGCGGCGGGGTGGGATCCTACGAGCAGTACTTC.

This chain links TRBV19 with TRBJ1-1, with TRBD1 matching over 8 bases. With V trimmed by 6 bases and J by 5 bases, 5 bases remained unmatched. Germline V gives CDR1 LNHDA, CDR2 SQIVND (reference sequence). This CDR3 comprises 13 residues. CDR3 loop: CASSRDRGTEAFF. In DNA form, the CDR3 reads TGTGCCAGTAGCCGAGACAGGGGAACTGAAGCTTTCTTT.

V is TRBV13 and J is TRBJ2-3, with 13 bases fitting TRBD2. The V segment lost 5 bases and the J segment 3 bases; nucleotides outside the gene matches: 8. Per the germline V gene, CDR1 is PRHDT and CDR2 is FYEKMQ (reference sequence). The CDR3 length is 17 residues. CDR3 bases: TGTGCCAGCAGCCCCCGGACTAGCGGGAGTGGTACAGATACGCAGTATTTT. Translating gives CASSPRTSGSGTDTQYF.

CDR3 DNA sequence: TGTGCCAGCAGCGCCAGAGCCCTAAGGGGGGAGCAGTTCTTC. Translating gives CASSARALRGEQFF. The chain joins TRBV11-3 to TRBJ2-1; D may be TRBD1 (6 bases). Trimming shortened V by 5 bases and J by 10 bases, and 18 bases separated the two germline ends. The CDR3 is 14 residues long. CDR1 is SGHNT, CDR2 YENEEA, per germline.

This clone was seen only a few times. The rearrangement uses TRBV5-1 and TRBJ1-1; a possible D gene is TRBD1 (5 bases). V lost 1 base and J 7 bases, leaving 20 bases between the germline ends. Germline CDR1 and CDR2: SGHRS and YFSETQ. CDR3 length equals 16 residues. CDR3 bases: TGCGCCAGCAGCTTGCGGGGTTCGGGGGATGGTCGTGAAGCTTTCTTT. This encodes CASSLRGSGDGREAFF.

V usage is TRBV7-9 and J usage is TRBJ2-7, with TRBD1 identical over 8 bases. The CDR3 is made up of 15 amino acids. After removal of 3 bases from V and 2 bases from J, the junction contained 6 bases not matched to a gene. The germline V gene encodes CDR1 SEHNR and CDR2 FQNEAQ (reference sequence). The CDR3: CASSFAGTGAYEQYF. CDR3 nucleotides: TGTGCCAGCAGCTTCGCCGGGACAGGAGCCTACGAGCAGTACTTC.

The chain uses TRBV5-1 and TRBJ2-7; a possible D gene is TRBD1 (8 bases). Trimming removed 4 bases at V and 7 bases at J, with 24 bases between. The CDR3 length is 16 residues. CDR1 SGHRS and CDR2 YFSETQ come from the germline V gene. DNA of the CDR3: TGCGCCAGCAGCGGGAACAGGGGGGGACTACGAATGGAGCAGTACTTC. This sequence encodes CASSGNRGGLRMEQYF.

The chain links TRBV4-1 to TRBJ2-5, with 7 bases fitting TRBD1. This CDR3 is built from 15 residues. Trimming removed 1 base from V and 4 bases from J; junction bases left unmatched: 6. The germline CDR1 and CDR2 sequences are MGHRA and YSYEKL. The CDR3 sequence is CASSQGPTGLETQYF. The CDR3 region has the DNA TGCGCCAGCAGCCAAGGACCGACAGGGTTAGAGACCCAGTACTTC.

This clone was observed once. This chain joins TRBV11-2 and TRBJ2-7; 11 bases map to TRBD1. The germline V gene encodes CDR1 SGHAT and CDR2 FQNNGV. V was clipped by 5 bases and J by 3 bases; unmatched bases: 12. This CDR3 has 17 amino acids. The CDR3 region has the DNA TGTGCCAGCAGCCCCTCCGTCGGGGACAGGGGGTACTACGAGCAGTACTTC. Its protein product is CASSPSVGDRGYYEQYF. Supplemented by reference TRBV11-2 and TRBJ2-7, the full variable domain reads EAGVAQSPRYKIIEKRQSVAFWCNPISGHATLYWYQQILGQGPKLLIQFQNNGVVDDSQLPKDRFSAERLKGVDSTLKIQPAKLEDSAVYLCASSPSVGDRGYYEQYFGPGTRLTVT.

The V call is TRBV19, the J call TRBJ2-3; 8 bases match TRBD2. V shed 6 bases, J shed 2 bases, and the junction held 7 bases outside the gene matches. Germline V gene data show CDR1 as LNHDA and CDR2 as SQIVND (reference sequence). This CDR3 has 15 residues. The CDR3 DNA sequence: TGTGCCAGTAGAAAACTAGCGGAGAACACAGATACGCAGTATTTT. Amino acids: CASRKLAENTDTQYF.

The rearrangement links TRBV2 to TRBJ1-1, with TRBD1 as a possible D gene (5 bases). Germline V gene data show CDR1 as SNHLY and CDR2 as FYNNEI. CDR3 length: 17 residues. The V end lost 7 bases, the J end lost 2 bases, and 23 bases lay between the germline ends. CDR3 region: CASKSGGTARINTEAFF. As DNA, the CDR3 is TGTGCCAGCAAGTCCGGAGGGACGGCCAGAATAAACACTGAAGCTTTCTTT.

The CDR3 loop is CASSLDLARTYEQYF. The DNA of the CDR3 is TGTGCCAGCTCACTGGACCTAGCGCGGACCTACGAGCAGTACTTC. This chain links TRBV18 with TRBJ2-7, with TRBD2 as a possible D gene (6 bases). V was pared by 4 bases and J by 2 bases, with 15 bases between. The CDR3 extends over 15 amino acids. Germline CDR1 reads KGHSH; CDR2 reads LQKENI.

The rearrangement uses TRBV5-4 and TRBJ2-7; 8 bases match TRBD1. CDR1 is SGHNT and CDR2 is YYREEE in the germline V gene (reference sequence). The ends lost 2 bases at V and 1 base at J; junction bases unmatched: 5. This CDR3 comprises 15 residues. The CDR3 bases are TGTGCCAGCAGCTTTGACCAGGGGGCTTCCTACGAGCAGTACTTC. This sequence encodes CASSFDQGASYEQYF.

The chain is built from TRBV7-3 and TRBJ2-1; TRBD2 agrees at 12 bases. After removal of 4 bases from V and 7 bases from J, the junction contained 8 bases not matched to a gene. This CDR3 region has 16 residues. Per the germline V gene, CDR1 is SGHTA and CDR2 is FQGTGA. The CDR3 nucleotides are TGTGCCAGCAGCTCCTATGGACTAGCGGGACAGAATGAGCAGTTCTTC. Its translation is CASSSYGLAGQNEQFF.

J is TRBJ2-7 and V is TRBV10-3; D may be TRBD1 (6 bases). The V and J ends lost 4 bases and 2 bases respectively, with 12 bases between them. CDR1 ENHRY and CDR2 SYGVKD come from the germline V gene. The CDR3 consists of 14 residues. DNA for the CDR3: TGTGCCATCAGTGTAGACAGGAGGCCCTACGAGCAGTACTTC. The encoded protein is CAISVDRRPYEQYF.

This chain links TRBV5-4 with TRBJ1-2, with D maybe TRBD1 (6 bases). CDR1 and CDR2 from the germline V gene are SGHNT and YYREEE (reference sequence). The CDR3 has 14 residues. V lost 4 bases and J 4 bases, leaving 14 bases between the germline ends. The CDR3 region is CASSIPGQSYGYTF. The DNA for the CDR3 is TGTGCCAGCAGCATACCTGGACAGAGCTATGGCTACACCTTC.

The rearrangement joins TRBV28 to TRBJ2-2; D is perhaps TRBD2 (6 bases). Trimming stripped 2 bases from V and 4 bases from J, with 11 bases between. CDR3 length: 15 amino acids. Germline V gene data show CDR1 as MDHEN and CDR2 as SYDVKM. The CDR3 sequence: CASSLGTPGTGELFF. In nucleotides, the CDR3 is TGTGCCAGCAGTTTAGGGACTCCTGGCACCGGGGAGCTGTTTTTT.

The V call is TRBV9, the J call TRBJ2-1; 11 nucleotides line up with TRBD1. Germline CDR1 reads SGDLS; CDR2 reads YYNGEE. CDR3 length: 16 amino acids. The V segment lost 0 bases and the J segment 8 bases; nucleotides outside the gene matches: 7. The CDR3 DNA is TGTGCCAGCAGCGTAGGGGGGGGACAGGGGGTTTATGAGCAGTTCTTC. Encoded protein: CASSVGGGQGVYEQFF.

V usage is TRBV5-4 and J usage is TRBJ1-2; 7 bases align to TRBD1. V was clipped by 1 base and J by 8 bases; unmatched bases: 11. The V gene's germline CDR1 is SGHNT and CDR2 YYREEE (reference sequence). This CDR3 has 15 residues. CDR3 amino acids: CASSLKGARVKGYTF. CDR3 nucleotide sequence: TGTGCCAGCAGCTTGAAGGGGGCGCGGGTTAAAGGCTACACCTTC.

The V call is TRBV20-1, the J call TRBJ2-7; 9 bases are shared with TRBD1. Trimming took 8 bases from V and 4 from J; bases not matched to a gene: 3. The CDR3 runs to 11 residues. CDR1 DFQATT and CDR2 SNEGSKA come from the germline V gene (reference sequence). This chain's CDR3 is CSSGQGYEQYF. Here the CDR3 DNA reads TGCAGTTCTGGACAGGGGTACGAGCAGTACTTC.

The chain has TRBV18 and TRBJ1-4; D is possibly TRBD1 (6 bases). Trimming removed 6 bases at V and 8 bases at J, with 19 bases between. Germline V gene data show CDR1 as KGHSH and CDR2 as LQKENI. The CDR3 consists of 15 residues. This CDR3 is CASSITGLVGEKLFF. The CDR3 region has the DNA TGTGCCAGCTCGATTACAGGGCTCGTGGGGGAAAAACTGTTTTTT. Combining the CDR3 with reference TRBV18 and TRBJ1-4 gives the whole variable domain NAGVMQNPRHLVRRRGQEARLRCSPMKGHSHVYWYRQLPEEGLKFMVYLQKENIIDESGMPKERFSAEFPKEGPSILRIQQVVRGDSAAYFCASSITGLVGEKLFFGSGTQLSVL.